This T cell receptor beta chain was recorded in a study of cytomegalovirus exposure and HLA in healthy donors. Germline V gene lookup returns CDR1 LGHNA and CDR2 YNFKEQ. This CDR3 contains 14 residues. V dropped 1 base and J dropped 10; count of bases not matched to a gene: 9. Primers included in the PCR were 60 Vbeta and 13 Jbeta primers. Generated by immunoSEQ multiplex PCR, the TCRdb table keeps only in-frame clones and is missing some. Of about 140,000 clones in the sample, approximately 80% are singletons; the top ten hold about 2.2%. This clone was detected a few times. The chain is built from TRBV4-2 and TRBJ1-1; 7 nucleotides match TRBD1. The sequencing input was PBMCs. The source is a woman aged 18-29 years in good health and CMV-seropositive. The CDR3 nucleotides are TGTGCCAGCAGCCAAGGGACAGGTCTTCGCGGAGCTTTCTTT. Amino acid sequence: CASSQGTGLRGAFF.